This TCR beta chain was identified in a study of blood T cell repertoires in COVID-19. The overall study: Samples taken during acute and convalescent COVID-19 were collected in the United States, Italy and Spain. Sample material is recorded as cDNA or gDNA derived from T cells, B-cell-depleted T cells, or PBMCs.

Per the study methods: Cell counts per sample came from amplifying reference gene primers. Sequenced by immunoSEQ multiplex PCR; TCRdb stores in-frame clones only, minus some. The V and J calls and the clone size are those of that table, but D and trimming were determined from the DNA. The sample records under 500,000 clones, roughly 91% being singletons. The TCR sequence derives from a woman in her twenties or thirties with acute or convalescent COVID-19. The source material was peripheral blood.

CDR3 DNA sequence: TGCGCCAGCAGTTCGACTCCTACGGAGACCCAGTACTTC. Protein: CASSSTPTETQYF. J is TRBJ2-5 and V is TRBV10-1; D not certain. V was clipped by 5 bases and J by 5 bases, with 12 bases between them. Germline CDR1 WNHNN, CDR2 SYGVQD (reference sequence). There are 13 residues in the CDR3.